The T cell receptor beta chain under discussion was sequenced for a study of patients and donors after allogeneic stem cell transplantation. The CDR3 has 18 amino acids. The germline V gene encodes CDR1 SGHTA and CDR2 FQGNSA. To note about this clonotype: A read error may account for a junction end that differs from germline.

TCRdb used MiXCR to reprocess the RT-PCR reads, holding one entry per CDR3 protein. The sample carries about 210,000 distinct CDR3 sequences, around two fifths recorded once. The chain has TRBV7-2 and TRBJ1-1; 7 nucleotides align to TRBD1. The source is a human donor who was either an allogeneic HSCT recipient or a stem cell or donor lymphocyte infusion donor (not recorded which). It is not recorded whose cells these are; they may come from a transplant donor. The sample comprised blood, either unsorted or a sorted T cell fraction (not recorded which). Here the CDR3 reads CASSLAYGQVGGNTEAFF. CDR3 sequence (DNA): TGTGCCAGCAGCCTAGCCTACGGACAGGTCGGGGGGAACACTGAAGCTTTCTTT.